Reported below is one TCR beta chain. These data come from a study of blood T cell repertoires in COVID-19. Turning to the study itself: Sites in the United States, Italy and Spain provided acute and convalescent COVID-19 samples. Sources were T cells, B-cell-depleted T cells, or PBMCs; the material itself was cDNA or gDNA.

Authors' processing steps: Reference gene primer amplification in the assay estimated nucleated cell counts. The method was immunoSEQ multiplex PCR; TCRdb's version includes in-frame clones alone and lacks a portion of them. V and J calls and clone size are as listed in that table; D and trimming were resolved from the DNA. The table lists 220,000 or so clones, roughly 80% of them singletons, with 8.2% in the top ten. Seattle participants joined during active infection and were tracked over time. This TCR was sampled from a woman aged 80 or over with COVID-19, enrolled during active disease. The sample was peripheral blood.

The CDR3 here is CASSLQGYGYTF. DNA for the CDR3: TGTGCCAGCAGTTTACAGGGGTATGGCTACACCTTC. V usage is TRBV28 and J usage is TRBJ1-2; maybe TRBD1 (6 bases). This CDR3 spans 12 amino acids. Trimming left V 2 bases short and J 5 bases short, with 6 bases between. In germline, CDR1 is MDHEN, CDR2 SYDVKM.